The 18 T cell receptor beta chains listed next were all sequenced from one sample in a study of shared clonotypes between healthy human individuals. Sequencing was performed with immunoSEQ multiplex PCR; in TCRdb, only in-frame clones are kept and a portion is missing. The table has roughly 650,000 clones, more than 95% seen once. Sequencing used naive CD4+ T cells sorted from blood. Subset in this sample: CD45RA+ positively selected. The receptors were sampled from a woman in her twenties or thirties in good health.

The V gene is TRBV10-3, the J gene TRBJ2-1; no firm D call. CDR3 length: 13 residues. The V gene lost 3 bases and the J gene lost 4 bases, with 7 bases spanning the gap. CDR1 is ENHRY, CDR2 SYGVKD, per germline. The CDR3 here is CAISDLAYNEQFF. The CDR3 DNA is TGTGCCATCAGTGATTTAGCTTACAATGAGCAGTTCTTC.

This rearrangement joins TRBV5-8 to TRBJ2-5; 11 nucleotides align to TRBD2. The CDR3 is 15 residues long. CDR1 and CDR2 from the germline V gene are SGHTS and YDEGEE. V trimming: 3 bases; J trimming: 3 bases; junction bases outside the gene matches: 4. DNA of the CDR3: TGTGCCAGCAGCTCGGGACTAGCGGTAAAAGAGACCCAGTACTTC. As protein: CASSSGLAVKETQYF.

This clone has just a few counts. Additional DNA sequences in this sample encode the identical CDR3. The chain couples TRBV30 to TRBJ1-2; D call uncertain. Germline V gives CDR1 GTSNPN, CDR2 SVGIG (reference sequence). CDR3 length: 11 amino acids. Between the trimmed V and J ends, which lost 0 bases and 1 base, there was a span of 0 bases. The CDR3 region is CAWSVNYGYTF. DNA of the CDR3: TGTGCCTGGAGTGTTAACTATGGCTACACCTTC.

In its sample, this clone was seen once. The V and J genes are TRBV2 and TRBJ2-6; 7 bases align to TRBD1. The CDR3 totals 16 residues. Germline V gives CDR1 SNHLY, CDR2 FYNNEI. Germline trimming cut 6 bases from V and 1 base from J; bases unmatched to any gene: 6. In DNA form, the CDR3 reads TGTGCCAGCAGGGACCGACAGGGATCTGGGGCCAACGTCCTGACTTTC. Translation gives CASRDRQGSGANVLTF.

The genes are TRBV28 and TRBJ1-5; D gene unclear. In germline, CDR1 is MDHEN, CDR2 SYDVKM. CDR3 length: 15 residues. V lost 4 bases and J 2 bases, leaving 12 bases between the germline ends. CDR3 DNA: TGTGCCAGCAGTTCCGCCGCAGGAGGCAATCAGCCCCAGCATTTT. This encodes CASSSAAGGNQPQHF. Filled out from reference TRBV28 and TRBJ1-5, the complete variable domain reads DVKVTQSSRYLVKRTGEKVFLECVQDMDHENMFWYRQDPGLGLRLIYFSYDVKMKEKGDIPEGYSVSREKKERFSLILESASTNQTSMYLCASSSAAGGNQPQHFGDGTRLSIL.

The rearrangement links TRBV18 to TRBJ2-1; tentatively, D is TRBD1 or TRBD2 (6 bases each). The CDR3 contains 12 residues. Germline CDR1 KGHSH, CDR2 LQKENI. Trimming left V 6 bases short and J 7 bases short, with 10 bases between. The CDR3 DNA is TGTGCCAGCTCCCGGGGGCAAAATGAGCAGTTCTTC. Translated: CASSRGQNEQFF.

This chain joins TRBV2 and TRBJ1-1, with 7 bases lining up with TRBD1. The CDR3 has 14 residues. Germline V gene sequence: CDR1 SNHLY, CDR2 FYNNEI. The V gene end was trimmed by 5 bases and the J gene end by 2 bases; junction bases not matched to a gene: 5. CDR3 protein: CASSQTGRNTEAFF. Written as DNA, the CDR3 is TGTGCCAGCAGTCAGACAGGGCGAAACACTGAAGCTTTCTTT.

This clone is a singleton in its sample. The chain employs TRBV7-6 and TRBJ2-3; 10 nucleotides match TRBD2. Per germline, CDR1 SGHVS and CDR2 FNYEAQ. The junction had 12 bases not matched to a gene; V was cut back by 5 bases and J by 1 base. The length of the CDR3 is 18 residues. The CDR3 bases are TGTGCCAGCAGCACTCGGACTAGCGGAGTCTCTGGCACAGATACGCAGTATTTT. This translates into CASSTRTSGVSGTDTQYF.

V gene TRBV28 combines with J gene TRBJ1-2; D may be TRBD1 (6 bases). Germline V gene sequence: CDR1 MDHEN, CDR2 SYDVKM. Trimming removed 3 bases from V and 4 bases from J, with 21 bases in between. The CDR3 length is 17 residues. The CDR3 DNA follows: TGTGCCAGCAGTTTCCCCATTATCGGACAGAGCCCCTATGGCTACACCTTC. It encodes CASSFPIIGQSPYGYTF.

The J gene is TRBJ1-2, the V gene TRBV5-6; D is possibly TRBD1 (5 bases). The germline V gene has CDR1 SGHDT and CDR2 YYEEEE. This CDR3 is 15 amino acids long. The V gene lost 4 bases and the J gene lost 1 base, with 14 bases spanning the gap. The chain's CDR3 is CASSELGGVNYGYTF. CDR3 bases: TGTGCCAGCAGCGAGTTGGGAGGGGTTAACTATGGCTACACCTTC.

Concerning this clone: The sample has other DNA sequences that encode this CDR3 too. The CDR3 bases are TGTGCCAGCAGTTTACAGCGTTACGAGCAGTACTTC. This codes for CASSLQRYEQYF. The chain carries TRBV28 and TRBJ2-7; D call uncertain. This CDR3 has 12 amino acids. V lost 2 bases and J lost 4, with 6 bases in between. Germline-derived CDR1 and CDR2 are MDHEN and SYDVKM.

This chain joins TRBV9 and TRBJ1-1, with TRBD1 matching 7 bases. Per germline, CDR1 SGDLS and CDR2 YYNGEE. The length of the CDR3 is 18 residues. J was trimmed by 4 bases and V by 0 bases; bases with no gene match: 15. The CDR3 loop is CASSVALNQGGYATEAFF. In DNA, the CDR3 is TGTGCCAGCAGCGTAGCTCTCAATCAGGGGGGATATGCCACTGAAGCTTTCTTT.

The chain recombines TRBV5-8 with TRBJ2-3; 9 bases match TRBD1. The ends lost 0 bases at V and 0 bases at J; junction bases unmatched: 5. Germline V gene lookup returns CDR1 SGHTS and CDR2 YDEGEE. This CDR3 is 17 amino acids long. CDR3 residues: CASSLADRGGSTDTQYF. The CDR3 DNA sequence: TGTGCCAGCAGCTTGGCGGACAGGGGCGGCAGCACAGATACGCAGTATTTT. Drawing the rest from reference TRBV5-8 and TRBJ2-3, the complete variable domain is EAGVTQSPTHLIKTRGQQATLRCSPISGHTSVYWYQQALGLGLQFLLWYDEGEERNRGNFPPRFSGRQFPNYSSELNVNALELEDSALYLCASSLADRGGSTDTQYFGPGTRLTVL.

The CDR3 sequence is CASSRFSNQPQHF. The CDR3 DNA reads TGCGCCAGCAGCCGATTTAGCAATCAGCCCCAGCATTTT. The chain joins TRBV4-1 to TRBJ1-5, with D unclear. The CDR3 is 13 amino acids. Germline-derived CDR1 and CDR2 are MGHRA and YSYEKL. Trimming took 4 bases from V and 0 from J, leaving 4 bases between them.

The chain employs TRBV29-1 and TRBJ1-1; D uncertain. The V gene lost 5 bases and the J gene lost 0 bases, with 7 bases spanning the gap. The CDR3 runs 12 residues. CDR1 and CDR2 (germline): SQVTM, ANQGSEA. Here the CDR3 reads CSVRTVNTEAFF. The CDR3 DNA follows: TGCAGCGTTCGGACGGTGAACACTGAAGCTTTCTTT. Full variable domain (outside the CDR3, taken from reference TRBV29-1 and TRBJ1-1): SAVISQKPSRDICQRGTSLTIQCQVDSQVTMMFWYRQQPGQSLTLIATANQGSEATYESGFVIDKFPISRPNLTFSTLTVSNMSPEDSSIYLCSVRTVNTEAFFGQGTRLTVV.

V and J are TRBV6-6 and TRBJ2-5; D is undetermined. Trimming removed 2 bases from V and 2 bases from J, with 9 bases in between. Germline values: CDR1 MNHNY, CDR2 SVGAGI (reference sequence). The CDR3 length is 14 residues. DNA for the CDR3: TGTGCCAGCAGTTACCTATCAGAACAAGAGACCCAGTACTTC. Its protein product is CASSYLSEQETQYF.

CDR3 in DNA: TGTGCCAGTAGTATATCCGGGGGCAAACCCAGCAATCAGCCCCAGCATTTT. Amino acids: CASSISGGKPSNQPQHF. The chain uses TRBV19 and TRBJ1-5; TRBD1 is a possible D gene (6 bases). V dropped 2 bases and J dropped 1 base, with 15 bases sitting between them. This CDR3 is built from 17 residues. CDR1 and CDR2 from the germline V gene are LNHDA and SQIVND (reference sequence).

The genes are TRBV4-1 and TRBJ2-3, with a tentative D call TRBD1 (9 bases). CDR3 size: 16 residues. Looked up from germline, CDR1 is MGHRA and CDR2 is YSYEKL. V lost 4 bases and J 7 bases, leaving 21 bases between the germline ends. This chain's CDR3 is CASSPPGGTGKNTQYF. CDR3 nucleotide sequence: TGCGCCAGCAGCCCTCCGGGAGGGACAGGGAAGAATACGCAGTATTTT.